This passage covers 29 T cell receptor beta chains from one sample sequenced in a study of blood T cell repertoires in COVID-19. Method: immunoSEQ multiplex PCR; TCRdb's copy keeps in-frame clones and lacks some. The data hold 180,000 or so clones, with around 85% observed a single time. The source material was PBMCs or T cells enriched from blood (not recorded which). Receptor source: a middle-aged man who had recovered from COVID-19.

This clone has more than one count but fewer than ten. The chain couples TRBV2 to TRBJ2-1; 10 positions agree with TRBD2. Germline V gene sequence: CDR1 SNHLY, CDR2 FYNNEI. The CDR3 is 14 residues long. Germline trimming cut 8 bases from V and 3 bases from J; bases unmatched to any gene: 4. The CDR3 spells CASGRLAGYNEQFF. The CDR3 DNA follows: TGTGCCAGCGGGAGACTAGCGGGCTACAATGAGCAGTTCTTC.

This rearrangement joins TRBV6-4 to TRBJ1-1; no clear D gene. The germline V gene encodes CDR1 MRHNA and CDR2 SNTAGT. The V end was cut by 8 bases, the J end by 0 bases, with 10 bases between. This CDR3 spans 13 amino acids. In DNA, the CDR3 is TGTGCCAGCTCTCGGTTAATGAACACTGAAGCTTTCTTT. It encodes CASSRLMNTEAFF.

The chain is built from TRBV6-5 and TRBJ1-2; D perhaps matches TRBD1 (5 bases). CDR1 and CDR2 from the germline V gene are MNHEY and SVGAGI. Trimming left V 2 bases short and J 8 bases short, with 18 bases between. This CDR3 comprises 15 residues. This chain's CDR3 is CASSYGSGPHEGYTF. The DNA of the CDR3 is TGTGCCAGCAGTTACGGGTCAGGGCCACACGAGGGCTACACCTTC.

This clone was picked up one time. The CDR3 protein is CASSLYQQGVQADTGELFF. The CDR3 DNA sequence: TGTGCCAGCAGCTTATACCAACAGGGGGTCCAAGCGGACACCGGGGAGCTGTTTTTT. This chain joins TRBV7-3 and TRBJ2-2; 8 positions agree with TRBD1. The junction had 14 bases not matched to a gene; V was cut back by 2 bases and J by 3 bases. Germline assignment: CDR1 SGHTA and CDR2 FQGTGA. The CDR3 spans 19 residues.

The J gene is TRBJ1-4, the V gene TRBV2; D unresolved. This CDR3 has 15 amino acids. Germline V gene sequence: CDR1 SNHLY, CDR2 FYNNEI. Deletions cut 7 bases from V and 0 bases from J, with 12 bases between. The CDR3 nucleotides are TGTGCCAGCATGTACAGCCCGTCAACTAATGAAAAACTGTTTTTT. Protein: CASMYSPSTNEKLFF.

Only a few counts were recorded for this clone. This sequence joins TRBV27 and TRBJ2-6; 8 bases agree with TRBD1. The CDR3 covers 15 residues. Germline-derived CDR1 and CDR2 are MNHEY and SMNVEV (reference sequence). The V segment lost 7 bases and the J segment 4 bases; nucleotides outside the gene matches: 6. This CDR3 reads CASTHRGSGANVLTF. DNA of the CDR3: TGTGCCAGCACTCACAGGGGGTCCGGGGCCAACGTCCTGACTTTC. Full variable domain (missing parts from reference TRBV27 and TRBJ2-6): EAQVTQNPRYLITVTGKKLTVTCSQNMNHEYMSWYRQDPGLGLRQIYYSMNVEVTDKGDVPEGYKVSRKEKRNFPLILESPSPNQTSLYFCASTHRGSGANVLTFGAGSRLTVL.

The chain couples TRBV27 to TRBJ2-7, with D tentatively TRBD1 (6 bases). The ends were cut back, 5 bases at V and 2 bases at J, with 13 bases in the middle. The CDR3 loop spans 14 amino acids. From germline, CDR1 is MNHEY and CDR2 SMNVEV (reference sequence). CDR3: CASSDNTGPYEQYF. CDR3 coding DNA: TGTGCCAGCAGTGACAATACAGGGCCCTACGAGCAGTACTTC.

In its sample, this clone was seen once. The V gene is TRBV12-5, the J gene TRBJ2-7; the match to TRBD2 covers 8 bases. V gave up 5 bases and J gave up 4 bases; unmatched junction bases: 4. This CDR3 has 13 amino acids. Germline V gene data show CDR1 as LGHNT and CDR2 as FRNRAP. The CDR3 region is CASGRTSLYEQYF. The CDR3 bases are TGTGCTAGTGGTCGGACTAGCCTATACGAGCAGTACTTC. The full variable domain, its missing parts supplied by reference TRBV12-5 and TRBJ2-7, is DARVTQTPRHKVTEMGQEVTMRCQPILGHNTVFWYRQTMMQGLELLAYFRNRAPLDDSGMPKDRFSAEMPDATLATLKIQPSEPRDSAVYFCASGRTSLYEQYFGPGTRLTVT.

The chain uses TRBV7-9 and TRBJ1-4, with 7 bases that match TRBD1. Looked up from germline, CDR1 is SEHNR and CDR2 is FQNEAQ (reference sequence). The CDR3 is made up of 13 amino acids. V shed 7 bases and J 8 bases; nucleotides not matched to a gene: 7. The CDR3 sequence: CASTDRAGEKLFF. In nucleotides, the CDR3 is TGTGCCAGCACTGACAGGGCTGGAGAAAAACTGTTTTTT. Together with reference TRBV7-9 and TRBJ1-4, the CDR3 gives the full variable domain: DTGVSQNPRHKITKRGQNVTFRCDPISEHNRLYWYRQTLGQGPEFLTYFQNEAQLEKSRLLSDRFSAERPKGSFSTLEIQRTEQGDSAMYLCASTDRAGEKLFFGSGTQLSVL.

This clone was observed a handful of times. The chain uses TRBV7-8 and TRBJ2-1; TRBD2 matches at 8 bases. V was clipped by 5 bases and J by 9 bases; unmatched bases: 9. The CDR3 contains 14 residues. Germline lookup yields CDR1 SGHVS and CDR2 FQNEAQ. The CDR3 reads CASSLGGAGAEQFF. CDR3 DNA sequence: TGTGCCAGCAGCCTTGGGGGAGCGGGAGCTGAGCAGTTCTTC. The complete variable domain, with remaining parts taken from reference TRBV7-8 and TRBJ2-1, reads GAGVSQSPRYKVAKRGQDVALRCDPISGHVSLFWYQQALGQGPEFLTYFQNEAQLDKSGLPSDRFFAERPEGSVSTLKIQRTQQEDSAVYLCASSLGGAGAEQFFGPGTRLTVL.

A single count supports this clone. The V call is TRBV24-1, the J call TRBJ1-5; D gene ambiguous. Trimming took off 2 bases at V and 6 bases at J, with 7 bases between the two ends. Germline V gene lookup returns CDR1 KGHDR and CDR2 SFDVKD. CDR3 size: 13 residues. CDR3 amino acids: CATSDSRSQPQHF. Written as DNA, the CDR3 is TGTGCCACCAGTGATTCCCGTAGTCAGCCCCAGCATTTT.

This rearrangement joins TRBV28 to TRBJ1-6; D gene ambiguous. The CDR3 loop spans 16 amino acids. Germline assignment: CDR1 MDHEN and CDR2 SYDVKM. The V gene lost 5 bases and the J gene lost 7 bases, with 18 bases spanning the gap. The CDR3 region is CASSPSGGKANSPLHF. CDR3 nucleotide sequence: TGTGCCAGCAGTCCTTCGGGAGGGAAGGCAAATTCACCCCTCCACTTT.

The gene calls are TRBV28 and TRBJ2-2; 10 positions match TRBD2. This CDR3 has 14 amino acids. With 8 bases clipped from V and 5 bases from J, the junction kept 5 bases outside the gene matches. Per germline, CDR1 MDHEN and CDR2 SYDVKM. CDR3 nucleotides: TGTGCCAGCGGAAGCGGGAGGGAAACCGGGGAGCTGTTTTTT. This codes for CASGSGRETGELFF.

The chain couples TRBV11-2 to TRBJ1-2, with D unresolved. Germline V gives CDR1 SGHAT, CDR2 FQNNGV. V shed 5 bases and J shed 2 bases, with 12 bases lying between them. The CDR3 totals 14 residues. The CDR3 nucleotides read TGTGCCAGCAGCGATCCCGGCGGCAACTATGGCTACACCTTC. Amino acids: CASSDPGGNYGYTF.

The V gene is TRBV16, the J gene TRBJ2-1; 11 nucleotides align to TRBD2. Germline V lookup: CDR1 KGHSY, CDR2 FQNENV. V lost 4 bases to trimming and J lost 5 bases; unmatched junction nucleotides: 7. The CDR3 has 16 amino acids. CDR3 in DNA: TGTGCCAGCAGCCCGCAGCTAGCGGGAGGCGACAATGAGCAGTTCTTC. It specifies CASSPQLAGGDNEQFF.

The V and J genes are TRBV5-1 and TRBJ2-5; D is unclear. Trimming stripped 2 bases from V and 3 bases from J, with 5 bases between. The CDR3 is 12 residues long. Germline V gives CDR1 SGHRS, CDR2 YFSETQ. The CDR3 sequence is CASSFREETQYF. The CDR3 DNA reads as TGCGCCAGCAGCTTCCGGGAAGAGACCCAGTACTTC.

The chain carries TRBV7-8 and TRBJ1-2, with TRBD1 identical over 10 bases. Germline V CDR1 and CDR2: SGHVS, FQNEAQ. The trim removed 5 bases at V and 8 bases at J, leaving 11 bases unmatched. The CDR3 covers 15 residues. CDR3 nucleotides: TGTGCCAGCAGCGTATCCGCCGGGACAGGGGAAGGCTACACCTTC. Protein product: CASSVSAGTGEGYTF.

The chain links TRBV6-5 to TRBJ2-1, with a tentative D call TRBD2 (6 bases). Trimming pared 6 bases from V and 7 bases from J, leaving 19 bases between. CDR1 is MNHEY, CDR2 SVGAGI, per germline. The CDR3 runs to 15 residues. The CDR3 region is CASRLDLGLANEQFF. Written as DNA, the CDR3 is TGTGCCAGCAGACTTGACTTAGGGCTAGCGAATGAGCAGTTCTTC.

Regarding this clone: The sample holds other DNA sequences that translate to the same CDR3. The chain combines TRBV3-1 (or the pseudogene TRBV3-2) with TRBJ1-1, with a weak D call TRBD1 (5 bases). The germline gives CDR1 LGHDT, CDR2 YNNKEL (reference sequence). Trimming removed 0 bases from V and 11 bases from J, with 10 bases in between. The CDR3 runs to 12 residues. The CDR3 here is CASSQDHGGAFF. Written as DNA, the CDR3 is TGTGCCAGCAGCCAAGACCACGGGGGGGCTTTCTTT.

J is TRBJ2-3 and V is TRBV10-3; 7 bases map to TRBD2. The germline gives CDR1 ENHRY, CDR2 SYGVKD. The CDR3 covers 15 residues. Trimming took 11 bases from V and 3 from J; bases not matched to a gene: 14. The CDR3 loop reads CASSVSSGETDTQYF. The CDR3 nucleotides are TGTGCCTCATCAGTTAGCAGCGGGGAGACAGATACGCAGTATTTT.

J is TRBJ1-6 and V is TRBV2, with D hard to call. The V gene's germline CDR1 is SNHLY and CDR2 FYNNEI. This CDR3 is built from 14 residues. V was clipped by 4 bases and J by 5 bases, with 9 bases between them. The CDR3 reads CASSAPGDNSPLHF. The CDR3, as DNA: TGTGCCAGCAGTGCCCCCGGGGATAATTCACCCCTCCACTTT.

The chain combines TRBV11-2 with TRBJ1-2; D uncertain. Per germline, CDR1 SGHAT and CDR2 FQNNGV. Trimming removed 4 bases at V and 2 bases at J, with 8 bases between. The CDR3 loop spans 13 amino acids. CDR3 loop: CASSYGSNYGYTF. Here the CDR3 DNA reads TGTGCCAGCAGCTACGGGTCGAACTATGGCTACACCTTC.

DNA of the CDR3: TGTGCCAGCAGCGACCGGGACAGGGGTCACAATGAGCAGTTCTTC. It translates to CASSDRDRGHNEQFF. The gene calls are TRBV9 and TRBJ2-1; 10 bases map to TRBD1. Germline V lookup: CDR1 SGDLS, CDR2 YYNGEE. There are 15 residues in the CDR3. Unmatched junction bases numbered 5, after V lost 3 bases and J lost 5 bases.

The chain uses TRBV9 and TRBJ1-1; D possibly corresponds to TRBD1 (5 bases). CDR3 length: 14 residues. With 4 bases removed from V and 0 bases from J, the gap between germline ends came to 10 bases. Germline lookup yields CDR1 SGDLS and CDR2 YYNGEE. The CDR3 here is CASSPDMMNTEAFF. CDR3 bases: TGTGCCAGCAGCCCGGACATGATGAACACTGAAGCTTTCTTT.

This clone came up once. The V call is TRBV27, the J call TRBJ2-5; D not certain. V lost 2 bases, J lost 5 bases, and 21 bases lay in between. Looked up from germline, CDR1 is MNHEY and CDR2 is SMNVEV (reference sequence). The length of the CDR3 is 17 residues. CDR3 coding DNA: TGTGCCAGCAGTTTAACTTTAGCTCACACGGTTGGGGAGACCCAGTACTTC. It translates to CASSLTLAHTVGETQYF.

V gene TRBV7-8 combines with J gene TRBJ2-2, with D perhaps matching TRBD1 (6 bases). Germline V gene sequence: CDR1 SGHVS, CDR2 FQNEAQ. The CDR3 is made up of 15 amino acids. V lost 5 bases to trimming and J lost 9 bases, with 19 bases between them. CDR3: CASSPFSDSHRELFF. Written as DNA, the CDR3 is TGTGCCAGCAGCCCCTTTTCGGACAGCCACCGGGAGCTGTTTTTT.

V is TRBV6-5 and J is TRBJ2-7, with D possibly matching TRBD1 (5 bases). The CDR3 sequence is 13 residues long. Between the trimmed V and J ends, which lost 7 bases and 4 bases, there was a span of 14 bases. Germline CDR1 MNHEY, CDR2 SVGAGI. Here the CDR3 reads CASKGVGMYEQYF. The CDR3 DNA is TGTGCCAGCAAAGGGGTTGGAATGTACGAGCAGTACTTC.

This rearrangement joins TRBV30 to TRBJ1-6; TRBD1 might be the D (5 bases). V was pared by 8 bases and J by 2 bases, with 10 bases between. This CDR3 has 13 residues. The germline V gene has CDR1 GTSNPN and CDR2 SVGIG (reference sequence). In DNA, the CDR3 is TGTGCCCAGACAGCCACCTATAATTCACCCCTCCACTTT. It translates to CAQTATYNSPLHF.

This clone was counted only a few times. The V and J genes are TRBV28 and TRBJ1-3, with 12 bases matching TRBD1. The CDR3 has 16 amino acids. With 5 bases clipped from V and 0 bases from J, the junction kept 2 bases outside the gene matches. In germline, CDR1 is MDHEN, CDR2 SYDVKM. CDR3 sequence: CASSGDRGLSGNTIYF. The CDR3 DNA reads TGTGCCAGCAGTGGGGACAGGGGGCTCTCTGGAAACACCATATATTTT.